This T cell receptor beta chain appears in the sequencing data of a study of breast tumors, draining lymph nodes, adjacent tissues. The lymph nodes were axillary draining lymph nodes from breast cancer patients. The sample holds many counts of this clonotype. Its antigen is not identified. V was clipped by 0 bases and J by 4 bases, with 9 bases between them. Germline V CDR1 and CDR2: MGHRA, YSYEKL. CDR3 length: 15 amino acids. Notes on the study in general: Tumor repertoires ranked between lymph nodes and nontumor tissue in diversity, with V and J gene preferences.

MiXCR was run by TCRdb on the multiplex PCR reads, yielding one entry per CDR3 protein. Here the sample spans 90,000 to 120,000 distinct CDR3 sequences, around 20% being singletons. Source material: axillary lymph node tissue. This receptor was identified in a female donor with breast cancer. Some clones in this sample may be carry-over from other donors' samples. This sequence joins TRBV4-1 and TRBJ2-2; tentatively, D is TRBD2 (6 bases). The CDR3 sequence: CASSQDWRATGELFF. The DNA of the CDR3 is TGCGCCAGCAGCCAAGACTGGAGGGCCACCGGGGAGCTGTTTTTT.